This TCR beta chain was sequenced for a study of blood T cell repertoires in COVID-19 (TCRdb year 2020). About the full investigation: The collaborator samples originated in the United States, Italy and Spain and spanned the acute and convalescent phases of COVID-19. The material from the prospective study consisted of cDNA or gDNA derived from T cells, B-cell-depleted T cells, or PBMCs. The dataset comprised deeply sampled blood TCRbeta repertoires from subjects exposed to, actively infected with, or recovered from COVID-19. The repertoires were released in a freely available public database meant as a resource for research on the immune response to SARS-CoV-2. The samples were drawn from two sources: the first 160 participants of the ongoing ImmuneRACE study, and 1,200 or so subjects contributed by 6 global collaborators. The sample metadata nearly always contained a de-identified subject ID, COVID-19 status, age in years and sex. Where available, HLA class I and class II types were obtained from metadata supplied by the sample provider rather than from assay-based typing. Paper-wide results and their limitations: The quantity of clinical and demographic metadata differed by source and by participant and was supplied without curation.

From the germline V gene, CDR1 is SGDLS and CDR2 is YYNGEE. The trim is 3 bases for V and 5 bases for J, with a gap of 9 bases between the germline ends. Counted from cysteine to phenylalanine, this CDR3 has 13 amino acids. Here the CDR3 DNA is all that survives: 39 bases in frame from base 1. This clone came up a few times. Its antigen remains undetermined. No base quality values were provided; no much bigger clone lies one nucleotide off. Participants in the prospective study were enrolled through a virtual design, were aged roughly 18 to 100 years, and lived in roughly 26 United States geographic areas. Cohort assignment in the prospective study relied on participant-reported clinical history from a screening survey and a study questionnaire. Mobile phlebotomists in the prospective study collected whole blood, serum and a nasopharyngeal or oropharyngeal swab from every participant. Participants in the prospective study had the option to provide additional blood draws and questionnaires over an approximately 2-month period. Before DNA extraction, prospective study blood samples were shipped either frozen or at room temperature.

The immunoSEQ Assay, a bias-controlled multiplex PCR, was used to amplify TCRbeta CDR3 regions from genomic DNA. In the source study's methods: Nucleated cell counts per sample were estimated from amplification of reference gene primers within the assay. To quantify the absolute abundance of each unique TCRbeta CDR3 rearrangement, sequence reads were collapsed and filtered. For each sample, productive Simpson clonality was calculated by taking the square root of Simpson's diversity index across productive rearrangements. The immuneACCESS repertoire file appears here via TCRdb, limited to in-frame rearrangements. These files lack a portion of the clones; in checked studies, under half of the deficit traces to unresolved V genes, and the cause of the others is not known. V and J calls and clone size follow that table, whereas D and trimming were derived from the DNA. The sample profile shows 150,000 to 200,000 clones; 83% of them were found once. 3.6% of the sample goes to the ten largest clones.

The chain is assembled from TRBV9 and TRBJ1-5; TRBD1 is a weak D gene call, 6 bases matching. The TCR sequence derives from a woman between 45 and 65 years old in a cohort exposed to, infected with or recovered from COVID-19 (not recorded which). The sample was PBMCs or T cells enriched from blood (not recorded which). The CDR3 sequence is CASSGQVDQPQHF. At the DNA level, the sequence is TGTGCCAGCAGCGGACAGGTGGATCAGCCCCAGCATTTT.